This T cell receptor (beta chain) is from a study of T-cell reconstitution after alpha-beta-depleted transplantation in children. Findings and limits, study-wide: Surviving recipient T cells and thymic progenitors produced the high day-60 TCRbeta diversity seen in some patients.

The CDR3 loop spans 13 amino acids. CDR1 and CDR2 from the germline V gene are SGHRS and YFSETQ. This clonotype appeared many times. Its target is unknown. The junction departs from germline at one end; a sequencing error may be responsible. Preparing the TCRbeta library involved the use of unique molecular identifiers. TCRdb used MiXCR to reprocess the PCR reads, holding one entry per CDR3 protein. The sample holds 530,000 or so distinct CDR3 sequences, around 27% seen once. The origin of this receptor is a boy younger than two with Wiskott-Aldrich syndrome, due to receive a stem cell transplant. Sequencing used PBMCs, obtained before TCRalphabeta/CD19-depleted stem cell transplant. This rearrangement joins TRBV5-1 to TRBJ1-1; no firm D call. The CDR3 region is CASSYSGNTEAFF. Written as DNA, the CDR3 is TGTGCCAGCAGTTACTCGGGGAACACTGAAGCTTTCTTT.